This T cell receptor (beta chain) emerged from a study of cytomegalovirus exposure and HLA in healthy donors. The PCR contained 60 Vbeta and 13 Jbeta primers. Sequenced by immunoSEQ multiplex PCR; TCRdb stores in-frame clones only, minus some. The sample contains hundreds of thousands of clones, around 73% of which appear only once. This CDR3 spans 12 amino acids. V shed 8 bases and J shed 6 bases, with 12 bases lying between them. Germline V gene data show CDR1 as WNHNN and CDR2 as SYGVQD (reference sequence). The genes are TRBV10-1 and TRBJ2-3; D perhaps matches TRBD1 (5 bases). Sequencing was carried out using PBMCs. The receptor's source is a male donor in good health and CMV-seronegative. The CDR3 DNA sequence: TGCGCCAGCGGGGCTCCCCCCGATACGCAGTATTTT. This sequence encodes CASGAPPDTQYF.